This is a list of T cell receptor beta chains from one sample in a study of CD8+ T cells in alopecia areata. Assay used: immunoSEQ multiplex PCR; TCRdb lists only in-frame clones, some missing. The repertoire includes approximately 170,000 clones, more than 55% of them detected once, and 0.65% to 0.7% sits in the top ten. This specimen consisted of CD4+ T cells sorted from blood, obtained at week 4, from a patient treated with tofacitinib. The source is a human donor with alopecia areata. Both conserved end residues are part of each CDR3. D genes are given only for firm matches. Rows may omit the clone size; those that give it use once, few, many or a size class.

v_gene: TRBV11-2
d_gene: TRBD1
abundance: -
j_gene: TRBJ1-1
CDR3nt: TGTGCCAGCAGCTTAGGGTCAGGGGGCGCGCACACTGAAGCTTTCTTT
CDR3aa: CASSLGSGGAHTEAFF

v_gene: TRBV28
d_gene: TRBD1
abundance: few
j_gene: TRBJ1-1
CDR3nt: TGTGCCAGCAGTTCACAGGGGGCCCTGAACACTGAAGCTTTCTTT
CDR3aa: CASSSQGALNTEAFF

v_gene: TRBV30
d_gene: TRBD1
abundance: -
j_gene: TRBJ2-7
CDR3nt: TGTGCCTGGAGCCTCCGACAGGGCCCGGACGAGCAGTACTTC
CDR3aa: CAWSLRQGPDEQYF

v_gene: TRBV29-1
d_gene: -
abundance: -
j_gene: TRBJ2-7
CDR3nt: TGCAGCGTTCCCGCCGGGGGCAGTAACTCCTACGAGCAGTACTTC
CDR3aa: CSVPAGGSNSYEQYF

v_gene: TRBV27
d_gene: -
abundance: -
j_gene: TRBJ1-5
CDR3nt: TGTGCCAGCGGTTACAATCAGCCCCAGCATTTT
CDR3aa: CASGYNQPQHF

v_gene: TRBV4-1
d_gene: -
abundance: few
j_gene: TRBJ1-5
CDR3nt: TGCGCCAGCAGCCAGCAAGGGGAGCTTCAGCCCCAGCATTTT
CDR3aa: CASSQQGELQPQHF

v_gene: TRBV30
d_gene: -
abundance: -
j_gene: TRBJ1-1
CDR3nt: TGTGCCTGGGGGATAACAGATGAAGCTTTCTTT
CDR3aa: CAWGITDEAFF

v_gene: TRBV7-8
d_gene: -
abundance: -
j_gene: TRBJ2-7
CDR3nt: TGTGCCAGCAGCGACCGGGAAGAGATCTACGAGCAGTACTTC
CDR3aa: CASSDREEIYEQYF

v_gene: TRBV6-5
d_gene: TRBD1
abundance: -
j_gene: TRBJ2-7
CDR3nt: TGTGCCAGCAGCCTGACTCGGACAGGCCTTGGCGAGCAGTACTTC
CDR3aa: CASSLTRTGLGEQYF

v_gene: TRBV28
d_gene: TRBD2
abundance: -
j_gene: TRBJ2-7
CDR3nt: TGTGCCACCCATAGCCGGCTAGCGGGAGTTTTC
CDR3aa: CATHSRLAGVF

v_gene: TRBV10-3
d_gene: -
abundance: -
j_gene: TRBJ1-2
CDR3nt: TGTGCCATCAGTGGTGGAGGGGGAGATGGCTACACCTTC
CDR3aa: CAISGGGGDGYTF

v_gene: TRBV27
d_gene: TRBD2
abundance: few
j_gene: TRBJ2-7
CDR3nt: TGTGCCAGCAGTCTCACCCCGGGACTAGCAAGGGGGGAGCAGTACTTC
CDR3aa: CASSLTPGLARGEQYF

v_gene: TRBV29-1
d_gene: -
abundance: -
j_gene: TRBJ2-3
CDR3nt: TGCAGCGTTGTCCGGGAGCTCGCAGATACGCAGTATTTT
CDR3aa: CSVVRELADTQYF

v_gene: TRBV29-1
d_gene: -
abundance: -
j_gene: TRBJ1-1
CDR3nt: TGCAGCGTTACTTCCGGGACAAGAAACACTGAAGCTTTCTTT
CDR3aa: CSVTSGTRNTEAFF

v_gene: TRBV28
d_gene: TRBD1
abundance: few
j_gene: TRBJ2-7
CDR3nt: TGTGCCAGCAGTTTCTCAGACAGGGGCGAGCAGTACTTC
CDR3aa: CASSFSDRGEQYF

v_gene: TRBV29-1
d_gene: -
abundance: -
j_gene: TRBJ2-5
CDR3nt: TGCAGCGTGAAGGTGTCACCCCAAGAGACCCAGTACTTC
CDR3aa: CSVKVSPQETQYF

v_gene: TRBV2
d_gene: TRBD2
abundance: -
j_gene: TRBJ2-1
CDR3nt: TGTGCCAGGGGACTAGCGGGAGACCCTCCGTTCTTC
CDR3aa: CARGLAGDPPFF

v_gene: TRBV29-1
d_gene: -
abundance: -
j_gene: TRBJ2-7
CDR3nt: TGCAGCGTATCAGTCGGCTACGAGCAGTACTTC
CDR3aa: CSVSVGYEQYF

v_gene: TRBV5-1
d_gene: -
abundance: -
j_gene: TRBJ2-3
CDR3nt: TGCGCCAGCAGCTTGGTCATGGTCGGTGATACGCAGTATTTT
CDR3aa: CASSLVMVGDTQYF

v_gene: TRBV4-1
d_gene: -
abundance: -
j_gene: TRBJ2-4
CDR3nt: TGCGCCAGCAGCCAACTCCTAGCTGACTACAAAAACATTCAGTACTTC
CDR3aa: CASSQLLADYKNIQYF

v_gene: TRBV15
d_gene: -
abundance: -
j_gene: TRBJ2-5
CDR3nt: TGTGCCACCAGCAGAGGGGATGGGGAGACCCAGTACTTC
CDR3aa: CATSRGDGETQYF

v_gene: TRBV6-5
d_gene: -
abundance: -
j_gene: TRBJ1-2
CDR3nt: TGTGCCAGCAGTTACTCCGGGCGTAGCTATGGCTACACCTTC
CDR3aa: CASSYSGRSYGYTF

v_gene: TRBV5-1
d_gene: TRBD2
abundance: -
j_gene: TRBJ2-1
CDR3nt: TGCGCCAGCAGCCCGGTTGGGACTAGCGGATACAATGAGCAGTTCTTC
CDR3aa: CASSPVGTSGYNEQFF

v_gene: TRBV15
d_gene: TRBD2
abundance: -
j_gene: TRBJ2-1
CDR3nt: TGTGCCACCAGCAGGGGCCATCGGACTAGGTACAATGAGCAGTTCTTC
CDR3aa: CATSRGHRTRYNEQFF

v_gene: TRBV2
d_gene: -
abundance: -
j_gene: TRBJ2-2
CDR3nt: TGTGCCAGCAGTGAAATCCCGACCGGGGAGCTGTTTTTT
CDR3aa: CASSEIPTGELFF

v_gene: TRBV30
d_gene: TRBD1
abundance: -
j_gene: TRBJ2-5
CDR3nt: TGTGCCTGGAGTGCGACAGGGTCAGAGACCCAGTACTTC
CDR3aa: CAWSATGSETQYF

v_gene: TRBV28
d_gene: -
abundance: -
j_gene: TRBJ1-2
CDR3nt: TGTGCCAGCAAGGGAGACTATGGCTACACCTTC
CDR3aa: CASKGDYGYTF

v_gene: TRBV23-1
d_gene: -
abundance: -
j_gene: TRBJ1-1
CDR3nt: TGCGCCAGCAGTCAATCTCCACAGGGCACGAACACTGAAGCTTTCTTT
CDR3aa: CASSQSPQGTNTEAFF

v_gene: TRBV29-1
d_gene: -
abundance: -
j_gene: TRBJ2-3
CDR3nt: TGCAGCGCCCGCAAGGCTTACACAGATACGCAGTATTTT
CDR3aa: CSARKAYTDTQYF

v_gene: TRBV4-1
d_gene: -
abundance: -
j_gene: TRBJ2-7
CDR3nt: TGCGCCAGCAGCCAAAGGGGTCAGGGTTACGAGCAGTACTTC
CDR3aa: CASSQRGQGYEQYF